A selection of T cell receptor beta chains follows, all from one sample in a study of T cells in Graves' hyperthyroidism and ophthalmopathy. From the multiplex PCR reads, TCRdb called clonotypes with MiXCR, one entry per CDR3 protein. The sample records tens of thousands of distinct CDR3 sequences, approximately 45% being singletons. Sequences were obtained from blood. The receptor set was obtained from a woman aged 30 to 39 with Graves' hyperthyroidism. Each CDR3 is given with its conserved first and last residue. A D gene is named only where the DNA matches it firmly. Clone sizes are given selectively: once, few, many, or a class where the clone is expanded.

>TRBJ2-1|NA|TRBV29-1|NA
NA
CSFYICSALGLAEDNEQFF
>TRBJ1-2|NA|TRBV20-1|TRBD1
TGCAGTGCTAGACCGCCGACAGGGGGGGGGGCTAACTATGGCTACACCTTC
CSARPPTGGGANYGYTF
>TRBJ2-7|once|TRBV11-2|TRBD1
TGTACCAGCAGCCCCGGGACAGGGGCCTATGAGCAGTACTTC
CTSSPGTGAYEQYF
>TRBJ2-5|NA|TRBV5-1|NA
TGCGCCAGCAGCTTGGGAATTGGAGGAGAGACCCAGTACTTC
CASSLGIGGETQYF
>TRBJ2-7|many|TRBV28|NA
TGTGCCAGCAGATCCCGATACGAGCAGTACTTC
CASRSRYEQYF
>TRBJ2-3|NA|TRBV5-4|NA
TGTGCCAGCAGCTTGGGGGAGCGATATACGCAGTATTTT
CASSLGERYTQYF
>TRBJ2-6|many|TRBV7-9|TRBD2
TGTGCCAGCAGCCCCCCCGCGAAAAAGGGAGGGCCGGGAGGGGCCAACGTCCTGACTTTC
CASSPPAKKGGPGGANVLTF
>TRBJ2-2|NA|TRBV2|NA
TGTGCCAGCAACCCACAGGGAGGGGACACCGGGGAGCTGTTTTTT
CASNPQGGDTGELFF
>TRBJ2-7|many|TRBV18|TRBD1
TGTGCCAGCTCTCCCGGGACAGACTACGAGCAGTACTTC
CASSPGTDYEQYF
>TRBJ1-5|NA|TRBV11-1|NA
TGTGCCAGCGCGTTCCTCGGCGGCAATCAGCCCCAGCATTTT
CASAFLGGNQPQHF
>TRBJ1-2|NA|TRBV5-6|NA
TGTGCCAGCAGCTCACCGGGACAATCCGGCTATGGCTACACCTTC
CASSSPGQSGYGYTF
>TRBJ1-2|few|TRBV7-8|NA
TGTGCCAGCAGCGTCGTGGCCGTGGGGGGCTACACCTTC
CASSVVAVGGYTF
>TRBJ2-3|NA|TRBV3-1|NA
TGTGCCAGCAGCCACGCTAGAGTGCGGGGTACGCAGTATTTT
CASSHARVRGTQYF
>TRBJ1-5|medium-sized|TRBV2|NA
TGTGCCAGCAGGGACAGTGGAAATAGCAATCAGCCCCAGCATTTT
CASRDSGNSNQPQHF
>TRBJ1-3|many|TRBV28|NA
TGTGCCAGCGGCAGACCCAGGGGCACCATATATTTT
CASGRPRGTIYF
>TRBJ2-5|NA|TRBV20-1|NA
TGCAGTGCCCCGGCGGGGAGACAGACCCAGTACTTC
CSAPAGRQTQYF
>TRBJ2-7|many|TRBV30|TRBD1
TGTGCCTGGAGTGTTACAGGGGGGATCTACGAGCAGTACTTC
CAWSVTGGIYEQYF
>TRBJ1-5|medium-sized|TRBV20-1|NA
TGCAGTGCTACAAGCGGGGGTAATTACCAGCCCCAGCATTTT
CSATSGGNYQPQHF
>TRBJ2-1|many|TRBV4-1|TRBD2
TGCGCCAGCAGCCAAGCGAGCGGGAGGCCCTACAATGAGCAGTTCTTC
CASSQASGRPYNEQFF
>TRBJ2-3|NA|TRBV29-1|TRBD2
TGCAGCGTTGAAGTCGGGACTAGCGAAGGGGTAGATACGCAGTATTTT
CSVEVGTSEGVDTQYF
>TRBJ1-4|NA|TRBV11-2|NA
TGTGCCAGCACCTCCGGACTGGGCGAAATACTGTTTTTT
CASTSGLGEILFF
>TRBJ1-5|NA|TRBV29-1|NA
TGCAGCGCAGGGGACATCAATCAGCCCCAGCATTTT
CSAGDINQPQHF
>TRBJ2-2|many|TRBV7-3|TRBD2
TGTGCCAGCAGCTTATGGGGGACTAGCGGGGGGAACACCGGGGAGCTGTTTTTT
CASSLWGTSGGNTGELFF
>TRBJ1-2|few|TRBV20-1|NA
TGCAGTGCTCAAAGGGGGGGTACAGGCTATGGCTACACCTTC
CSAQRGGTGYGYTF
>TRBJ2-3|medium-sized|TRBV7-9|NA
TGTGCCAGCAGCTTAGCAGATACGCAGTATTTT
CASSLADTQYF
>TRBJ2-7|NA|TRBV10-2|NA
TGCGCCAGCACTTCCTACGAGCAGTACTTC
CASTSYEQYF
>TRBJ2-1|NA|TRBV20-1|NA
TGCAGTGCTAGGGCCTGGGTGGACAATGAGCAGTTCTTC
CSARAWVDNEQFF
>TRBJ2-3|NA|TRBV9|TRBD2
TGTGCCAGCAGCCCTAGCGGGAGGGGAGATACGCAGTATTTT
CASSPSGRGDTQYF
>TRBJ1-1|many|TRBV5-4|NA
TGTGCCAGCAGCTATGATGGGGGCACTGAAGCTTTCTTT
CASSYDGGTEAFF
>TRBJ2-1|many|TRBV27|TRBD1
TGTGCCAGCAACTTTTTCGACAGGGGGCCCTACAATGAGCAGTTCTTC
CASNFFDRGPYNEQFF
>TRBJ2-7|NA|TRBV7-2|TRBD2
TGTGCCAGCAGAATAGGAGGTGGTAGCGGGAGTGGTGGGCAGTACTTC
CASRIGGGSGSGGQYF
>TRBJ2-2|many|TRBV7-6|NA
TGTGCCAGCAGCTTAGCGGGGCCGGGTCCCGGGAAGCTGTTTTTT
CASSLAGPGPGKLFF
>TRBJ2-6|NA|TRBV7-9|TRBD1
TGTGCCAGCAGGGACAGGCTGACTTTC
CASRDRLTF
>TRBJ1-2|medium-sized|TRBV7-9|NA
TGTGCCAGCAGCGAAGGACGGATCCCTAACTATGGCTACACCTTC
CASSEGRIPNYGYTF
>TRBJ2-5|many|TRBV20-1|TRBD1
TGCAGTGCCGAAACACAGGGGTCGGTTCAAGAGACCCAGTACTTC
CSAETQGSVQETQYF
>TRBJ1-5|many|TRBV27|NA
TGTGCCAGCAAGAGAGAGGCAGGAGGGCATCAGCCCCAGCATTTT
CASKREAGGHQPQHF
>TRBJ2-7|NA|TRBV20-1|TRBD2
TGCAGTGTGCAGCGGGAGGGCTCCTACTACGAGCAGTACTTC
CSVQREGSYYEQYF
>TRBJ2-7|NA|TRBV24-1|TRBD2
TGTGCCACCAGTGAGGGGGACTCGGGGGGCTACGAGCAGTACTTC
CATSEGDSGGYEQYF
>TRBJ2-3|NA|TRBV7-3|TRBD1
TGTGCCAGCAGCCCGACAGGGAGTTTTACAGATACGCAGTATTTT
CASSPTGSFTDTQYF
>TRBJ2-1|NA|TRBV11-3|TRBD1
TGTGCCAGCAGCCAAAGTCGACAGGGAAGGCCGAACAATGAGCAGTTCTTC
CASSQSRQGRPNNEQFF